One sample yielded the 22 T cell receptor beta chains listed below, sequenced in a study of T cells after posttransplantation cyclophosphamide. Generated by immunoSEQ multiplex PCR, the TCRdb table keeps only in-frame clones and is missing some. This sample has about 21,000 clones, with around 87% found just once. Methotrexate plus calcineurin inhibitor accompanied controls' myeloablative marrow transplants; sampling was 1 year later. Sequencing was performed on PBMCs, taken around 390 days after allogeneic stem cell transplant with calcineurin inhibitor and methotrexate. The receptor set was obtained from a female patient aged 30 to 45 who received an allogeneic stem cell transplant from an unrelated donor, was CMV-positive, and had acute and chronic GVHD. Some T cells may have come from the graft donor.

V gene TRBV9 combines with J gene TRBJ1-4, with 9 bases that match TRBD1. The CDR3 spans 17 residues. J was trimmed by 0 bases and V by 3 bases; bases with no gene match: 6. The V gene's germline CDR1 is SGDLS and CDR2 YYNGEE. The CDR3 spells CASSAGQGLATNEKLFF. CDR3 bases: TGTGCCAGCAGCGCTGGACAGGGGTTGGCAACTAATGAAAAACTGTTTTTT.

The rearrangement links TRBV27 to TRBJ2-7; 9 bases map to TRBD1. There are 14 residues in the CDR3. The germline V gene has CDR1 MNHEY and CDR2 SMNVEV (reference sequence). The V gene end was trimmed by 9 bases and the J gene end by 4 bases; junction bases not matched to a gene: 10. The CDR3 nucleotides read TGTGCCAGTCGCGAAACAGGGGGCTTATACGAGCAGTACTTC. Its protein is CASRETGGLYEQYF.

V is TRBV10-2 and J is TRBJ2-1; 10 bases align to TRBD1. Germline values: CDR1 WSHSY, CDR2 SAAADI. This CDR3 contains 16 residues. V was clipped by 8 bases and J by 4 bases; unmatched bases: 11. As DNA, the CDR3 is TGCGCCAGCCTCTGGATAGGGGACAGGGGTTACAATGAGCAGTTCTTC. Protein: CASLWIGDRGYNEQFF.

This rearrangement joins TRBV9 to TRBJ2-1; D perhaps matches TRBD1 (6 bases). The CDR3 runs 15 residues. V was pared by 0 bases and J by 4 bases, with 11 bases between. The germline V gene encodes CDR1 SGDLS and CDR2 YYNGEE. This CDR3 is CASSVGAGTYNEQFF. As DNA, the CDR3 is TGTGCCAGCAGCGTAGGAGCAGGGACATACAATGAGCAGTTCTTC.

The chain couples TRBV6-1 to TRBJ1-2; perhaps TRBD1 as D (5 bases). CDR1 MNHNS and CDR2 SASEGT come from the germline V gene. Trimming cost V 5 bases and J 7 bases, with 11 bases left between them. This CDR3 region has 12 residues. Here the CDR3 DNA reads TGTGCCAGCAGTACAGGTGGAGTTGGCTACACCTTC. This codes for CASSTGGVGYTF.

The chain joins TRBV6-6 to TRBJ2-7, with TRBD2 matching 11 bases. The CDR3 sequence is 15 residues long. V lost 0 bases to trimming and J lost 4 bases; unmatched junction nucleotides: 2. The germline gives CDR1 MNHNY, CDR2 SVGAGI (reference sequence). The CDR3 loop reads CASSYSASGRYEQYV. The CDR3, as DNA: TGTGCCAGCAGTTACTCAGCTAGCGGGAGGTACGAGCAGTACGTC.

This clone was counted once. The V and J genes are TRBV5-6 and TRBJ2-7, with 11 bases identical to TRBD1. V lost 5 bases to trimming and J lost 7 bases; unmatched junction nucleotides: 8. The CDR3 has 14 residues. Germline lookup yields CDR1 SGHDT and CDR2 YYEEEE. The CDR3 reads CASSQDRGRVEQYV. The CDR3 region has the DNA TGTGCCAGCAGTCAGGACAGGGGGCGCGTGGAGCAGTACGTC.

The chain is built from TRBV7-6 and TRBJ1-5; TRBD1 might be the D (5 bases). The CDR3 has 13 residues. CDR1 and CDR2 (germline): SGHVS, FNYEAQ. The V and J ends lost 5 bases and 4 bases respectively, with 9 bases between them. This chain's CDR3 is CASSIQENQPQHF. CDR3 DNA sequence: TGTGCCAGCAGCATACAGGAAAATCAGCCCCAGCATTTT.

The CDR3 DNA reads TGTGCCAGCAGCCAAGAGGGTATGGGACTAGCCAAAAACATTCAGTACTTC. As protein: CASSQEGMGLAKNIQYF. The V and J genes are TRBV14 and TRBJ2-4, with TRBD2 as a possible D gene (6 bases). The CDR3 sequence is 17 residues long. V lost 0 bases, J lost 0 bases, and 12 bases lay in between. Per the germline V gene, CDR1 is SGHDN and CDR2 is FVKESK.

As DNA, the CDR3 is TGTGCCTGGAGTTTCGGGGCTAGCGGGGCCTACGAGCAGTACTTC. The encoded protein is CAWSFGASGAYEQYF. The chain carries TRBV30 and TRBJ2-7; 9 nucleotides match TRBD2. The CDR3 sequence is 15 residues long. Trimming cost V 2 bases and J 2 bases; bases outside gene matches: 7. Germline lookup yields CDR1 GTSNPN and CDR2 SVGIG (reference sequence).

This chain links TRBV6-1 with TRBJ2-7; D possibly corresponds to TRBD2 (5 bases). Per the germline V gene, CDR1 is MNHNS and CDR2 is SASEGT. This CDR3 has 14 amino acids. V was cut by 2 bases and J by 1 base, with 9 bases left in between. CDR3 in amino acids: CASSEQRGSYEQYV. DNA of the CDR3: TGTGCCAGCAGTGAACAGAGAGGGTCCTACGAGCAGTACGTC.

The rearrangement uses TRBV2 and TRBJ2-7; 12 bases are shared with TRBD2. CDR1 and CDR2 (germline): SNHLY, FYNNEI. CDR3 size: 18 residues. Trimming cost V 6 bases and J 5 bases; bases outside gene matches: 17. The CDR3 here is CASSRGPASGRAWDEQYV. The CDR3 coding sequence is TGTGCCAGCAGCCGAGGCCCCGCTAGCGGGAGGGCATGGGACGAGCAGTACGTC.

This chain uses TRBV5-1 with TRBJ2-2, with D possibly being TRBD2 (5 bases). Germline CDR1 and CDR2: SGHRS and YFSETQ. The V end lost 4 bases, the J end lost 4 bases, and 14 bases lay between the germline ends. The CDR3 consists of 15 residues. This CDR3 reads CASSRLTSSTGELFF. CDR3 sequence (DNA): TGCGCCAGCAGCAGACTAACTAGTTCCACCGGGGAGCTGTTTTTT. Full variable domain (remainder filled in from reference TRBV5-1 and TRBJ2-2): KAGVTQTPRYLIKTRGQQVTLSCSPISGHRSVSWYQQTPGQGLQFLFEYFSETQRNKGNFPGRFSGRQFSNSRSEMNVSTLELGDSALYLCASSRLTSSTGELFFGEGSRLTVL.

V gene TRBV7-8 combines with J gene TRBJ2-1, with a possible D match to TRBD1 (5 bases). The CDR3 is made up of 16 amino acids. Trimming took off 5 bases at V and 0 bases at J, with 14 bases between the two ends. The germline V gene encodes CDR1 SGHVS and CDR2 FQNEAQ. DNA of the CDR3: TGTGCCAGCAGCCATCGACAGTTAAGCTCCTACAATGAGCAGTTCTTC. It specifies CASSHRQLSSYNEQFF.

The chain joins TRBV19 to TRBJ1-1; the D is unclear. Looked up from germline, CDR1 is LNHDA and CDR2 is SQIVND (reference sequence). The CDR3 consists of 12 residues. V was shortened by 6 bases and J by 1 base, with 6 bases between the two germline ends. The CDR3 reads CASSRWNTEAFF. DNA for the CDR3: TGTGCCAGTAGCCGTTGGAACACTGAAGCTTTCTTT.

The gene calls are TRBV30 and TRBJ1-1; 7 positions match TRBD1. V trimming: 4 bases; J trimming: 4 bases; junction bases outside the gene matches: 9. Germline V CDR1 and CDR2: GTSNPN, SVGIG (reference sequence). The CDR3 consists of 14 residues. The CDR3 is CAWTRGLRSTEAFF. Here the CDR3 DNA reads TGTGCCTGGACGAGGGGGCTTCGTAGCACTGAAGCTTTCTTT.

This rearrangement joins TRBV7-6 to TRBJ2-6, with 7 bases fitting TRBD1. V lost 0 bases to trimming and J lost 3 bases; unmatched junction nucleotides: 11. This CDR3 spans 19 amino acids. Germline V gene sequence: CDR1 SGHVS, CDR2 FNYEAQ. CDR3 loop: CASSLATDRAFIGANVLTF. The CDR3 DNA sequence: TGTGCCAGCAGCTTAGCAACCGACAGGGCCTTTATTGGGGCCAACGTCCTGACTTTC. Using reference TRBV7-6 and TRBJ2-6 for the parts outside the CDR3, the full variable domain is GAGVSQSPRYKVTKRGQDVALRCDPISGHVSLYWYRQALGQGPEFLTYFNYEAQQDKSGLPNDRFSAERPEGSISTLTIQRTEQRDSAMYRCASSLATDRAFIGANVLTFGAGSRLTVL.

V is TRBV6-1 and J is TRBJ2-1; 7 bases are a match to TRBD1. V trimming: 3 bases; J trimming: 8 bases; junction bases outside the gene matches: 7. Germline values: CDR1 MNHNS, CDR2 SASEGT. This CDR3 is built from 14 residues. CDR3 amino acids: CASSEGYRGYEQFF. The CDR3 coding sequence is TGTGCCAGCAGTGAGGGGTACAGGGGCTATGAGCAGTTCTTC.

Written as DNA, the CDR3 is TGTGCCACCACAGGTACTGAAGCTTTCTTT. This encodes CATTGTEAFF. The chain carries TRBV2 and TRBJ1-1; weak D call: TRBD1 (5 bases). The CDR3 runs to 10 residues. Per germline, CDR1 SNHLY and CDR2 FYNNEI. V shed 10 bases and J shed 5 bases, with 8 bases lying between them.

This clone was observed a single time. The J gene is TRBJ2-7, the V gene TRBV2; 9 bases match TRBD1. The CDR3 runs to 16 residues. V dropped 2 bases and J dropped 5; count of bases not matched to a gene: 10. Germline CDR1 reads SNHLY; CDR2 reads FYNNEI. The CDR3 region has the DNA TGTGCCAGCAGTGAAACACTCGGGACAGGGATCCACGAGCAGTACTTC. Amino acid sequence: CASSETLGTGIHEQYF.

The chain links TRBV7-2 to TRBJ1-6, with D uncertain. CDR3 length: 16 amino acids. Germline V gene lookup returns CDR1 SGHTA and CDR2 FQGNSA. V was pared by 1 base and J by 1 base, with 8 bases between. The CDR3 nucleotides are TGTGCCAGCAGCTTAGGTTCGGTGTCCTATAATTCACCCCTCCACTTT. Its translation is CASSLGSVSYNSPLHF. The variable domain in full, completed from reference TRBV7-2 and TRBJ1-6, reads GAGVSQSPSNKVTEKGKDVELRCDPISGHTALYWYRQSLGQGLEFLIYFQGNSAPDKSGLPSDRFSAERTGGSVSTLTIQRTQQEDSAVYLCASSLGSVSYNSPLHFGNGTRLTVT.

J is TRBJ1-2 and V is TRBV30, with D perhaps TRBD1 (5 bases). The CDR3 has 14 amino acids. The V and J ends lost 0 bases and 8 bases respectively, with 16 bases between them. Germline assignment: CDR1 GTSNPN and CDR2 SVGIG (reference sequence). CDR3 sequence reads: CAWSVYPGHNGYTF. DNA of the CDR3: TGTGCCTGGAGTGTATACCCAGGGCACAACGGCTACACCTTC.